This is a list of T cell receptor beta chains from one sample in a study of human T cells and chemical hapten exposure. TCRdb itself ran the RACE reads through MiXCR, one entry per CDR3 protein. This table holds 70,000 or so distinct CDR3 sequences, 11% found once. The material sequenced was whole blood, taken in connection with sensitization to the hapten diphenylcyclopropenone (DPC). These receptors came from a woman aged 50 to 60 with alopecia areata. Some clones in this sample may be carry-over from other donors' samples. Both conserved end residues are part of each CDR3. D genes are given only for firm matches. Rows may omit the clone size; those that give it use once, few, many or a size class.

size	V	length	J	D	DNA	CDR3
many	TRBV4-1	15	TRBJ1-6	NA	TGCGCCAGCAGCCAAGAGGAACAGGGTAATTCACCCCTCCACTTT	CASSQEEQGNSPLHF
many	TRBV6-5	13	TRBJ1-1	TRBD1	TGTGCCAGCAGTCTAACAGGGGGCACTGAAGCTTTCTTT	CASSLTGGTEAFF
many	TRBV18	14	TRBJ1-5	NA	TGTGCCAGCTCGCAGGACAGCCTCAATCAGCCCCAGCATTTT	CASSQDSLNQPQHF
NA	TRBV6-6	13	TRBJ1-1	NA	TGTGCCAGCGATACAGGCTTGAACACTGAAGCTTTCTTT	CASDTGLNTEAFF
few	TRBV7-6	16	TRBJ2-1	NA	TGTGCCAGCAGCTTAGGCCCGGGACGGTTCTACAATGAGCAGTTCTTC	CASSLGPGRFYNEQFF
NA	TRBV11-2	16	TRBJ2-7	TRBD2	TGTGCCAGCAGCTTAGTATCGACTAGCGGGGGCTACGAGCAGTACTTC	CASSLVSTSGGYEQYF
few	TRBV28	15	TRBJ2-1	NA	TGTGCCAGCAGTTTCGTCTATGGTAGGTCCAATGAGCAGTTCTTC	CASSFVYGRSNEQFF
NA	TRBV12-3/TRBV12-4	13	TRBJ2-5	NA	TGTGCCAGCATCCTCGGGACCCAAGAGACCCAGTACTTC	CASILGTQETQYF
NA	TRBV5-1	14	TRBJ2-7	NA	TGCGCCAGCAGCTCGACAACAGGATCCCACGAGCAGTACTTC	CASSSTTGSHEQYF
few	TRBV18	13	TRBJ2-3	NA	TGTGCCAGCAGGCCAGCGGTTACAGATACGCAGTATTTT	CASRPAVTDTQYF
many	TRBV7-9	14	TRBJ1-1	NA	TGTGCCAGCAGCCCCCCACGTCGCGGGACTGAAGCTTTCTTT	CASSPPRRGTEAFF
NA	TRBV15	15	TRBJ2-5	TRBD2	TGTGCCACCAGCGGCCGAACTAGCGGTCAAGAGACCCAGTACTTC	CATSGRTSGQETQYF
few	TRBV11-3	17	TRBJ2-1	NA	TGTGCCAGCAGCTCACAGGGCTCCCGAGGTTCCTACAATGAGCAGTTCTTC	CASSSQGSRGSYNEQFF
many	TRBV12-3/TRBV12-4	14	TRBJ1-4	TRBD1	TGTGCCAGCAGACAACAGGGGGTCGGCGAAAAACTGTTTTTT	CASRQQGVGEKLFF
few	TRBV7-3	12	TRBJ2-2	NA	TGTGCCAGCAGCCAACTCACCGGGGAGCTGTTTTTT	CASSQLTGELFF
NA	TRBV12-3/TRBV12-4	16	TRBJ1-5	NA	TGTGCCAGCAGCCAGGGTTCGACAGGTTCAAATCAGCCCCAGCATTTT	CASSQGSTGSNQPQHF
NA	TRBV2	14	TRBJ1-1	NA	TGTGCCAGCAGTGAAAGGACAGCGAACACTGAAGCTTTCTTT	CASSERTANTEAFF
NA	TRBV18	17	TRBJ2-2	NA	TGTGCCAGCTCACCACCGAACAGGGCATCGTTCACCGGGGAGCTGTTTTTT	CASSPPNRASFTGELFF
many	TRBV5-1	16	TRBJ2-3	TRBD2	TGCGCCAGCAGCTCGGACTACCCGGCGGGGGAAGATACGCAGTATTTT	CASSSDYPAGEDTQYF
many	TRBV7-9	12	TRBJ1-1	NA	TGTGCCGGGGCGCAGGGGCGGACTGAAGCTTTCTTT	CAGAQGRTEAFF
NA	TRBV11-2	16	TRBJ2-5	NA	TGTGCCAGCAGCTTAGATCGGCTAGCTGGGCAAGAGACCCAGTACTTC	CASSLDRLAGQETQYF
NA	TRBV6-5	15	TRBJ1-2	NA	TGTGCCAGCAGTTACTCTACAGGGTGGACCTATGGCTACACCTTC	CASSYSTGWTYGYTF
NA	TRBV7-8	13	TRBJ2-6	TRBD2	TGTAGTGCGGGGGAGGCGGGGGCCAACGTCCTGACTTTC	CSAGEAGANVLTF
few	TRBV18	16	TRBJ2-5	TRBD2	TGTGCCAGCTCACCCCCCGGGACTAGCGGGAGAGAGACCCAGTACTTC	CASSPPGTSGRETQYF
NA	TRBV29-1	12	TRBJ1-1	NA	TGCAGCGTCATTCCCTCGCTCACTGAAGCTTTCTTT	CSVIPSLTEAFF
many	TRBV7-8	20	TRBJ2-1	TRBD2	TGTGCCAGCAGCCCCGGTGACTTTGGGACTAGCGGGAGGTCAGTCAATGAGCAGTTCTTC	CASSPGDFGTSGRSVNEQFF
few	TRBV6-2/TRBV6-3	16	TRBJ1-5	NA	TGTGCCAGCAGTCTTGACAGCTCCCTTAACAATCAGCCCCAGCATTTT	CASSLDSSLNNQPQHF
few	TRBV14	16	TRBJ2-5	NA	TGTGCCAGCAGCCAAGGGCCCTCGGCAGGGCGAGAGACCCAGTACTTC	CASSQGPSAGRETQYF
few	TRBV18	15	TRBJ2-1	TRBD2	TGTGCCAGCTCACCTCTAGCGGGACCCGACAATGAGCAGTTCTTC	CASSPLAGPDNEQFF
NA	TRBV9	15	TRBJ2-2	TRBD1	TGTGCCAGCAGCGTTACAGGGGGCAACACCGGGGAGCTGTTTTTT	CASSVTGGNTGELFF
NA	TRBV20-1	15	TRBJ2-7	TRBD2	TGCAGTGCTAGAGATATAACTAGCGGTTCCTACGAGCAGTACTTC	CSARDITSGSYEQYF
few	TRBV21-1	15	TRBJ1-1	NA	TGTGCCAGCAGCAAGGACAGGGATAGGCTGACTGAAGCTTTCTTT	CASSKDRDRLTEAFF
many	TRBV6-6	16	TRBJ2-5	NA	TGTGCCAGCAGTTGGTCCCAGGAGTTGGGAGGAGAGACCCAGTACTTC	CASSWSQELGGETQYF
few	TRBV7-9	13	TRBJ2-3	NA	TGTGCCAGCAGCTCCCCCAGCACAGATACGCAGTATTTT	CASSSPSTDTQYF
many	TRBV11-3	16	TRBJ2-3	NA	TGTGCCAGCAGCTTAGAGTCGAGCGGGCCAGGGGATACGCAGTATTTT	CASSLESSGPGDTQYF
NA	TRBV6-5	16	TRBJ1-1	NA	TGTGCCAGCAGTTACGATTCCTGGGCAGGGAACACTGAAGCTTTCTTT	CASSYDSWAGNTEAFF
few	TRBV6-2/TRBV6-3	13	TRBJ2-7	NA	TGTGCCAGCAGCCCGGGGAACTCCTACGAGCAGTACTTC	CASSPGNSYEQYF
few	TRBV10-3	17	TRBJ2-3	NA	TGTGCCATCAGTGAGTCGTTAGCGGAGCCCCCCACAGATACGCAGTATTTT	CAISESLAEPPTDTQYF
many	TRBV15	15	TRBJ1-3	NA	TGTGCCACCAGCAGAGACGTCAGTACTGGAAACACCATATATTTT	CATSRDVSTGNTIYF
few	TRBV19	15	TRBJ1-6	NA	TGTGCCAGTAGTCCCCGGGTTTCCTATAATTCACCCCTCCACTTT	CASSPRVSYNSPLHF
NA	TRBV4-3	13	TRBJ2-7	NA	TGCGCCAGCAGCCAAGATCGCAGCTACGAGCAGTACTTC	CASSQDRSYEQYF
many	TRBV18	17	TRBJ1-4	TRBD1	TGTGCCAGCTCACCCGTTCCAGGGGGAAGCACTAATGAAAAACTGTTTTTT	CASSPVPGGSTNEKLFF
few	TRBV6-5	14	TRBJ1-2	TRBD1	TGTGCCAGCAGTTCGATCAGGGGGCAGAATGGCTACACCTTC	CASSSIRGQNGYTF
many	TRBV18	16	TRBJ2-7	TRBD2	TGTGCCAGCTCACCGACCGCGCTAGCGGGCTCCTACGAGCAGTACTTC	CASSPTALAGSYEQYF
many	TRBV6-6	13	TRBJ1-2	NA	TGTGCCAGCAGCCGCCGGGGCTATTATGGCTACACCTTC	CASSRRGYYGYTF
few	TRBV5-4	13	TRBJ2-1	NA	TGTGCCAGCAGCTTTTCTCATTTCAATGAGCAGTTCTTC	CASSFSHFNEQFF
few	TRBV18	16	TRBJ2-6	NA	TGTGCCAGCTCACCCCAACAGGGCTCTGGGGCCAACGTCCTGACTTTC	CASSPQQGSGANVLTF
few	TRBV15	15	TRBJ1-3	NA	TGTGCCACCAGCAGTCCGGCTATCTCTGGAAACACCATATATTTT	CATSSPAISGNTIYF
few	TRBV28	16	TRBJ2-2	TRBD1	TGTGCCAGCAGGTCCGGGACAGGGGATTCCACCGGGGAGCTGTTTTTT	CASRSGTGDSTGELFF
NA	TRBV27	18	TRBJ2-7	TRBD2	TGTGCCAGCAGTTTAGGGCGCCCGGGACTAGGATACTCCTACGAGCAGTACTTC	CASSLGRPGLGYSYEQYF
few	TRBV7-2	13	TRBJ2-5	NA	TGTGCCAGCAGTACGAACTCCCAAGAGACCCAGTACTTC	CASSTNSQETQYF
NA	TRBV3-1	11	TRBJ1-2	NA	TGTGCCAGCAGCCAAGATCTAGGCTACACCTTC	CASSQDLGYTF
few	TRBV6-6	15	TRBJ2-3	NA	TGTGCCAGCAGTAGCGGACAGCATGGCACAGATACGCAGTATTTT	CASSSGQHGTDTQYF
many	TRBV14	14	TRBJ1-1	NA	TGTGCCAGCAGCCACAGGTCGGGAAACACTGAAGCTTTCTTT	CASSHRSGNTEAFF
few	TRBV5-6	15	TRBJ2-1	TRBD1	TGTGCCAGCAGCTTGGGCAGGGGGCTAATCAATGAGCAGTTCTTC	CASSLGRGLINEQFF
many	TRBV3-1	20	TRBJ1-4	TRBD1	TGTGCCAGCAGCCAAGACCGAAGGACAGGGAAAGGATCTGCTAATGAAAAACTGTTTTTT	CASSQDRRTGKGSANEKLFF
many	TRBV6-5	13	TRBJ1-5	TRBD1	TGTGCCAGCAGTTACTCGAACAGGGGGGCCCAGCATTTT	CASSYSNRGAQHF
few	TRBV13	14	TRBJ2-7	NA	TGTGCCAGCAGCTCAGGCGAGAGCTCCTACGAGCAGTACTTC	CASSSGESSYEQYF
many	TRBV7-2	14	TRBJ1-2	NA	TGTGCCAGCAGCTTAGAATCGGAAGTCCATGGCTACACCTTC	CASSLESEVHGYTF